The clone carrying this T cell receptor beta chain occurred a few times. Measured with immunoSEQ multiplex PCR; TCRdb has only the in-frame clones, and not every one. The data contain some 90,000 clones, 90% of them singletons. The record originates from a study of T cells after somatic rescue of genetic block. Per germline, CDR1 SGHRS and CDR2 YFSETQ. CDR3 size: 14 residues. The V gene lost 1 base and the J gene lost 4 bases, with 9 bases spanning the gap. This clonotype was sampled from a woman aged 18-30 years. The chain employs TRBV5-1 and TRBJ1-5; D might be TRBD1 (5 bases). The specimen was peripheral blood mononuclear cells (PBMCs). The CDR3 loop reads CASSLMGPNQPQHF. The CDR3, as DNA: TGCGCCAGCAGCTTGATGGGGCCTAATCAGCCCCAGCATTTT.